This T cell receptor (beta chain) derives from a study of cytomegalovirus exposure and HLA in healthy donors (dated 2017 in TCRdb). For the study in its entirety: An earlier analysis of 587 of the donors reported roughly 300 Gb of sequence data and some 110 million unique TCR beta sequences obtained from approximately 180 million T cells. A later analysis re-analyzed previously published TCR beta repertoires from roughly 630 donors and added high-resolution HLA genotyping to study TCR occurrence patterns. In an earlier analysis of 500 to 650 of the donors, high-throughput TCR beta sequencing was used to judge whether each TCR beta V gene segment behaved as functional or pseudogenic. Class I and class II HLA loci were covered by the typing at four-digit resolution. The study was designed to test whether signatures of past pathogen exposure could be identified by cataloging public T cell receptors. Typing coverage differed by locus: A, B, C, DRB1 and DQB1 were typed in about 620-630 donors, DQA1 in 522, DPA1 in 600 to 610, and DPB1 in 450 to 490. On average, roughly 200,000 unique TCR beta nucleotide sequences were sequenced per donor among fewer than 500 genotyped donors of the cohort, with about 19% of those sequences being non-productive. In the later analysis, no new phenotypic data were used to find candidate immune exposures; instead, reliance was placed on TCR beta sequences and their occurrence across donors. Besides the first cohort of roughly 700 subjects, a separate validation cohort made up of over 95 different subjects was used. Every discovery cohort repertoire had been produced on one sequencing platform. A later genetic analysis used genome-wide SNP genotypes for about three fifths of the 666 donors, treating that subset as a discovery cohort. To predict cytomegalovirus infection status, the study combined high-throughput TCR immunosequencing, statistical association of individual TCRs with disease status, and machine learning. The T cell repertoires of 670 or so subjects were profiled by immunosequencing and related to cytomegalovirus serostatus. Donor age, sex, ethnicity and CMV serostatus were compiled together with the repertoire data. The genetic ancestry cluster associated with self-reported Caucasian donors included 65% to 90% of the 398 genotyped donors. An early release covering about 600 HLA-typed donors comprised 250 to 350 gigabases of sequencing data and approximately 85 million unique TCR sequences. Several DR-DQ haplotypes were treated as single units for association and clustering because of strong linkage in the cohort. Overall study results and their limits: According to a later analysis, TCR association rates differed among HLA loci, with DRB1 alleles showing the most associated TCRs and HLA-C alleles showing the fewest. Because the 87-base-pair reads could not distinguish some IMGT-functional V segments, including TRBV6-2 and TRBV6-3, those segments were excluded. Presence/absence analyses assumed roughly uniform sequencing depth across donors, an assumption that may not hold. The classifier was reported to diagnose cytomegalovirus status with high specificity and sensitivity in both the original cohort and the validation cohort. CMV serostatus was the only immune exposure information available for the cohort. This cohort had only TCR beta chains sequenced, and the lack of alpha or paired-chain data limited which features could be detected. A cluster of highly shared sequence variants was judged likely to be a technical artifact of the sequencing pipeline. Compared with the roughly 720-donor mean, donors in an Asian-associated ancestry cluster had fewer N-insertions in productive TCRs, according to a later genetic analysis. An association between a missense DCLRE1C variant and V-gene and J-gene trimming of TCR beta chains was found in a later genetic analysis and replicated in an independent cohort. In a later analysis, several top co-occurrence clusters were reported to appear linked to parvovirus B19, influenza, CMV and Epstein-Barr virus. According to a later analysis, most CMV-associated TCR beta chains appeared to be HLA-restricted, and the HLA associations seemed to be driven largely by CMV exposure. Most TCR sequences were seen in very few donors, while some public TCRs were found in many individuals. HLA typing was unavailable for some donors at each locus, so association tests used only the typed subset. Assigning TCR associations to individual alleles was difficult when HLA alleles, especially DR and DQ, strongly co-occurred. In a later analysis, HLA-associated TCR beta chains were found to be more clonally expanded and to have lower generation probabilities than equally common non-associated chains. A few of the identified cytomegalovirus-associated TCR beta chains were confirmed in vitro to be specific for cytomegalovirus antigens. In an earlier analysis of approximately 600 of the donors, most TCR beta V segments were observed in productive rearrangements about 87% or about 30% of the time, broadly matching IMGT annotations. Correlated functional status among segregating V segments might reflect linkage disequilibrium, but an unknown experimental factor could not be ruled out. The study listed 164 TCR beta chains as associated with cytomegalovirus. According to the authors, the approach could potentially be generalized to other disease states and immunological phenotypes. Because counts were too low, some 17 rarely observed V segments, including chromosome 9 orphons, were left out of the earlier analysis of a few hundred of the donors. A further reported finding was that TCR beta sequences accurately predicted the HLA-A and HLA-B alleles for most subjects in the first cohort. Specific HLA alleles were associated with around 18,000 TCR beta sequences at a false discovery rate of 0.05 in a later analysis.

Trimming takes 1 base off V and 6 bases off J; junction bases not matched to a gene: 7. Measured from the cysteine to the phenylalanine, the CDR3 is 16 residues long. The DNA shown is the 48-base CDR3, in frame from base 1. From the germline V gene, CDR1 is SGHAT and CDR2 is FQNNGV. In total, 666 healthy bone marrow donors made up the cohort. At the time of sampling, every cohort member was nominally healthy, though immune exposures that went unrecorded were likely present. The donor was CMV seronegative and was included in the group of several hundred seronegative cohort members. A peripheral blood sample was provided by each donor, and peripheral blood mononuclear cells were used for TCR beta sequencing. Genomic DNA was extracted from the blood cell samples with the Qiagen DNeasy Blood Extraction Kit. Libraries were constructed by the immunoSEQ multiplex PCR assay. For the multiplex PCR, a mixture combining 60 forward primers for TCR Vbeta segments and 13 reverse primers for TCR Jbeta segments was used. The CDR3 region of rearranged TCR beta genes was amplified from genomic DNA with a multiplex PCR assay. The amplified TCR beta libraries were sequenced on the Illumina HiSeq System as 87-base-pair reads. In the source study's methods: In a later analysis, 80 million or so unique TCR beta chains were counted across the 650 to 700 repertoires, and about 9.9 million of these chains were shared by at least two donors. Raw reads were error-corrected and collapsed into unique sequences with a nearest-neighbor algorithm that merged closely related sequences to remove PCR and sequencing errors. CDR3 sequences were aligned to IMGT reference sequences to assign V, D and J gene segments. For a sequence to be retained, a match of at least six nucleotides was required to both a V gene segment and a J gene segment. Rearrangements were called productive when the CDR3 lacked stop codons and stayed in frame with V and J; all others were non-productive. CDR3 was defined by IMGT convention, running from the second conserved V-encoded cysteine to the conserved J-encoded phenylalanine. Sequences without an unambiguous match to a single V gene segment were excluded from the earlier analysis of 450 to 750 of the donors. An earlier analysis of several hundred of the donors classified V segments as functional when productive rearrangements were above 56.7% and as segregating when the standard deviation between donors was above 5%. A statistical classification framework was developed to diagnose cytomegalovirus status using the catalog of TCR beta chain sequences. V and J gene assignment, in a later analysis, came from comparing TCR nucleotide sequences with IMGT/GENE-DB human TR gene sequences. Using the TCRdist pipeline, a later analysis assigned CDR3 sequences along with most-parsimonious VDJ recombination scenarios. In a later analysis, each TCR beta chain was defined by its CDR3 amino acid sequence together with its V-gene family, and reads without a unique V-gene family were excluded. In a later analysis, 450 to 600 highly shared, low-generation-probability nucleotide sequences were removed to address suspected cross-contamination and a sequencing artifact. For each public chain, a later analysis derived a clonal expansion index from normalized ranks of inferred template counts within each repertoire. A later analysis computed generation probabilities with a VDJ recombination model fitted to out-of-frame rearrangements, and checked the results against IGoR. In a later analysis, TCR-TCR, TCR-HLA and TCR-CMV co-occurrence was scored with hypergeometric tests, and a repertoire-size bias correction was applied to TCR pairs. In a later analysis, false discovery rates were estimated by permuting HLA or CMV assignments 20 times. A later analysis grouped co-occurring TCRs with DBSCAN, adding TCRdist sequence similarity when clustering within HLA-allele-positive subsets. Repertoires with fewer than 30,000 or more than 120,000 public chains were left out of co-occurrence clustering, as were four to six repertoires with anomalous nucleotide sharing. This immuneACCESS table, as held by TCRdb, lists in-frame sequences with V and J called but not all clones. Of the missing ones, under half trace to an unresolved V gene in checked studies; the others have no known cause. V and J calls and clone size are given by that table; D and trimming were obtained from the DNA. The sample has about 190,000 clones on record, approximately 80% of them singletons. 1.2% of the sample belongs to the ten largest clones.

Turning to this clone: Its antigen remains unidentified. Per-base qualities were not stored, and no clone one base away is much larger.

Sequencing used PBMCs. This sequence uses TRBV11-2 and TRBJ2-1; TRBD1 fits 9 bases in the junction. This receptor was obtained from a boy younger than 10 in good health and CMV-seronegative. CDR3 sequence: CASSLGDRVLVNEQFF. The DNA reads as follows: TGTGCCAGCAGCTTAGGGGACAGGGTTTTGGTCAATGAGCAGTTCTTC. When the CDR3 is completed using the reference TRBV11-2 and TRBJ2-1 genes on either side, the full variable domain is EAGVAQSPRYKIIEKRQSVAFWCNPISGHATLYWYQQILGQGPKLLIQFQNNGVVDDSQLPKDRFSAERLKGVDSTLKIQPAKLEDSAVYLCASSLGDRVLVNEQFFGPGTRLTVL.